This TCR beta chain was documented in a study of radiation and T cells in renal cell carcinoma. Time point meaning: baseline pretreatment blood. Treatment in this sample: 15 Gy SBRT to primary tumor, nephrectomy 4 weeks later. The patient's renal cell carcinoma had clear cell pathology. The CDR3 runs to 15 residues. Trimming removed 6 bases from V and 2 bases from J, with 17 bases in between. Germline-derived CDR1 and CDR2 are LNHDA and SQIVND (reference sequence). Using immunoSEQ multiplex PCR, the repertoire was profiled, and TCRdb retains in-frame clones only, with some absent. The data show more than 140,000 clones, over 80% seen once.

The receptor was derived from a woman between 50 and 59 years old with renal cell carcinoma. The input for sequencing was blood, taken from a patient whose treatment included radiotherapy and nephrectomy. The J gene is TRBJ2-7, the V gene TRBV19; D gene ambiguous. DNA for the CDR3: TGTGCCAGTAGGCCCCTTTCGGGTCAAGCCTACGAGCAGTACTTC. Protein sequence: CASRPLSGQAYEQYF.